The 29 T cell receptor beta chains below all came from one sample that was sequenced in a study of response to subunit inactivated influenza vaccine. MiXCR, applied by TCRdb to the RT-PCR reads, yields one record per CDR3 protein. This table has hundreds of thousands of distinct CDR3 sequences, 16% appearing once. The source was CD4+ T cells sorted from PBMCs, collected around 2 years after vaccination. The source is a man aged 45-69 years who received an inactivated influenza vaccine.

V is TRBV5-6 and J is TRBJ2-1; D may be TRBD1 (5 bases). V shed 0 bases and J shed 4 bases, with 14 bases lying between them. The CDR3 is 16 amino acids. Germline CDR1 reads SGHDT; CDR2 reads YYEEEE. The CDR3 protein is CASSLEGLNLYNEQFF. CDR3 DNA sequence: TGTGCCAGCAGCTTGGAGGGGTTGAATTTATACAATGAGCAGTTCTTC.

This clonotype was seen a few times. The J gene is TRBJ1-3, the V gene TRBV5-1; D is undetermined. The CDR3 is 14 amino acids. Trimming stripped 0 bases from V and 3 bases from J, with 7 bases between. Germline CDR1 is SGHRS and CDR2 is YFSETQ. The CDR3 here is CASSLGADGNTIYF. CDR3 nucleotide sequence: TGCGCCAGCAGCTTGGGGGCCGATGGAAACACCATATATTTT.

This clonotype was picked up a small number of times. The J gene is TRBJ2-5, the V gene TRBV10-2; maybe TRBD1 (6 bases). The V end was cut by 2 bases, the J end by 2 bases, with 18 bases between. Germline CDR1 is WSHSY and CDR2 is SAAADI. The CDR3 runs 17 residues. The DNA of the CDR3 is TGCGCCAGCAGTGAGCCCAGCACCACAGGGAGACAAGAGACCCAGTACTTC. As protein: CASSEPSTTGRQETQYF.

This clonotype showed up just a few times. The chain recombines TRBV5-1 with TRBJ2-5; 7 bases are a match to TRBD2. CDR1 and CDR2 (germline): SGHRS, YFSETQ. Losses at the gene ends were 5 bases for V and 5 bases for J; bases not matched to a gene: 9. There are 14 residues in the CDR3. The CDR3 DNA is TGCGCCAGCAGTTCTCGAGCGGGAAGCGAGACCCAGTACTTC. Its protein is CASSSRAGSETQYF.

This clonotype was detected many times. The CDR3 DNA follows: TGTGCCAGCAGCGCTGTGAAGGGGATCCATGGCTACACCTTC. Its translation is CASSAVKGIHGYTF. This chain uses TRBV2 with TRBJ1-2; weak D call: TRBD1 (5 bases). Germline loops: CDR1 SNHLY, CDR2 FYNNEI. V shed 6 bases and J shed 6 bases, with 17 bases lying between them. The CDR3 extends over 14 amino acids.

This clonotype was found many times. The chain recombines TRBV7-2 with TRBJ2-1; a possible D gene is TRBD2 (5 bases). Trimming left V 6 bases short and J 0 bases short, with 12 bases between. The CDR3 contains 15 residues. Germline CDR1 SGHTA, CDR2 FQGNSA. The CDR3 here is CASSPGISSYNEQFF. The CDR3 region has the DNA TGTGCCAGCAGTCCCGGGATATCCTCCTACAATGAGCAGTTCTTC.

The rearrangement joins TRBV2 to TRBJ1-6; D not certain. V gave up 7 bases and J gave up 5 bases, with 12 bases separating them. The CDR3 is 14 residues long. Germline V gene lookup returns CDR1 SNHLY and CDR2 FYNNEI. The CDR3 DNA sequence: TGTGCCAGCACCCGAAATCAGGATAATTCACCCCTCCACTTT. Translating gives CASTRNQDNSPLHF.

The chain carries TRBV12-3 or TRBV12-4 and TRBJ2-2, with 9 bases lining up with TRBD1. This CDR3 has 14 amino acids. Trimming cost V 6 bases and J 7 bases; bases outside gene matches: 6. This chain's CDR3 is CASRWTGAGGELFF. The DNA for the CDR3 is TGTGCCAGCAGATGGACAGGGGCGGGCGGGGAGCTGTTTTTT.

The V gene is TRBV4-1, the J gene TRBJ2-3, with a tentative D call TRBD2 (6 bases). The CDR3 loop spans 15 amino acids. Looked up from germline, CDR1 is MGHRA and CDR2 is YSYEKL. Deletions cut 2 bases from V and 1 base from J, with 10 bases between. CDR3 DNA: TGCGCCAGCAGCCAAAGCGGGCACGGCACAGATACGCAGTATTTT. It translates to CASSQSGHGTDTQYF.

This clonotype was seen more than once but under ten times. The chain carries TRBV18 and TRBJ1-5; D gene unclear. The CDR3 totals 13 residues. CDR1 and CDR2 from the germline V gene are KGHSH and LQKENI. V lost 3 bases to trimming and J lost 11 bases, with 14 bases between them. The CDR3 sequence: CASSPSREWTQHF. Written as DNA, the CDR3 is TGTGCCAGCTCACCCAGTCGGGAGTGGACCCAGCATTTT.

The gene calls are TRBV4-3 and TRBJ2-6; D is ambiguous. There are 15 residues in the CDR3. The V end was cut by 1 base, the J end by 0 bases, with 4 bases between. Germline V CDR1 and CDR2: LGHNA, YSLEER. The CDR3 is CASSQVVSGANVLTF. DNA of the CDR3: TGCGCCAGCAGCCAAGTGGTCTCTGGGGCCAACGTCCTGACTTTC.

Details on this clonotype: A much larger clonotype is one base distant, so this may be a read error. The CDR3 loop reads CASSLCPNQPQHF. The CDR3 DNA sequence: TGTGCCAGCAGCCTTTGTCCCAATCAGCCCCAGCATTTT. This rearrangement joins TRBV3-1 to TRBJ1-5; D not resolved. Germline-derived CDR1 and CDR2 are LGHDT and YNNKEL (reference sequence). The CDR3 runs 13 residues. The V and J ends lost 4 bases and 3 bases respectively, with 7 bases between them.

The chain couples TRBV11-1 to TRBJ2-3; 10 nucleotides align to TRBD2. CDR3 length equals 20 residues. The V and J ends lost 3 bases and 3 bases, in that order; junction bases with no gene match: 18. Germline CDR1 is SGHAT and CDR2 is FQDESV (reference sequence). CDR3 in amino acids: CASSFFGVAKAGGPTDTQYF. For the CDR3, the DNA is TGTGCCAGCAGCTTCTTTGGGGTCGCGAAAGCGGGAGGGCCGACAGATACGCAGTATTTT.

This CDR3 reads CASSLMSDEQFF. CDR3 DNA sequence: TGTGCCAGCAGCTTAATGAGCGATGAGCAGTTCTTC. The chain carries TRBV5-6 and TRBJ2-1; D is uncertain. CDR3 length: 12 residues. The V end lost 2 bases, the J end lost 8 bases, and 8 bases lay between the germline ends. Germline CDR1 reads SGHDT; CDR2 reads YYEEEE.

This clonotype has only a few counts. As DNA, the CDR3 is TGCAGTGCTACCCTAGCGGGGGCGACAGACGAGCAGTACTTC. The encoded protein is CSATLAGATDEQYF. The rearrangement links TRBV20-1 to TRBJ2-7, with 10 positions matching TRBD2. Germline assignment: CDR1 DFQATT and CDR2 SNEGSKA (reference sequence). The junction had 8 bases not matched to a gene; V was cut back by 4 bases and J by 5 bases. The CDR3 is 14 amino acids.

The table lists this clonotype with many counts. This chain connects TRBV18 to TRBJ2-1; TRBD1 agrees at 8 bases. CDR3 size: 15 residues. V shed 2 bases, J shed 4 bases, and the junction held 4 bases outside the gene matches. Germline CDR1 is KGHSH and CDR2 is LQKENI. The DNA for the CDR3 is TGTGCCAGCTCACCAACAGGGGGACAATACAATGAGCAGTTCTTC. Translating it yields CASSPTGGQYNEQFF.

This clonotype appeared a few times. The genes are TRBV20-1 and TRBJ1-6; 7 nucleotides line up with TRBD1. There are 15 residues in the CDR3. Germline trimming cut 3 bases from V and 7 bases from J; bases unmatched to any gene: 9. The germline V gene encodes CDR1 DFQATT and CDR2 SNEGSKA (reference sequence). CDR3 DNA sequence: TGCAGTGCTAGCAGGACAGGACTATACAATTCACCCCTCCACTTT. This sequence encodes CSASRTGLYNSPLHF.

This clonotype was seen at least ten times. The gene calls are TRBV12-3 or TRBV12-4 and TRBJ1-5; D not certain. V lost 4 bases to trimming and J lost 1 base, with 8 bases between them. This CDR3 contains 14 residues. In DNA, the CDR3 is TGTGCCAGCAGTTGGTCGGGAAGCAATCAGCCCCAGCATTTT. Protein sequence: CASSWSGSNQPQHF.

This clonotype was observed a handful of times. The rearrangement links TRBV12-3 or TRBV12-4 to TRBJ2-2, with D perhaps TRBD2 (5 bases). This CDR3 has 14 residues. Deletions cut 6 bases from V and 6 bases from J, with 14 bases between. CDR3 DNA sequence: TGTGCCAGCAGGATCGGGGATTCGTCCGGGGAGCTGTTTTTT. This translates into CASRIGDSSGELFF.

This clonotype was counted only a few times. The chain couples TRBV11-1 to TRBJ2-2, with D perhaps TRBD2 (6 bases). V was clipped by 6 bases and J by 6 bases, with 17 bases between them. Germline V gene sequence: CDR1 SGHAT, CDR2 FQDESV (reference sequence). The CDR3 extends over 15 amino acids. Written as DNA, the CDR3 is TGTGCCAGCAGTTTTAATGTCTTAGCGGCCGGGGAGCTGTTTTTT. Encoded protein: CASSFNVLAAGELFF.

This chain connects TRBV11-2 to TRBJ2-6, with 7 bases identical to TRBD2. The CDR3 is made up of 18 amino acids. Trimming at V came to 5 bases and at J to 0 bases, leaving 10 bases not matched to a gene. Germline CDR1 SGHAT, CDR2 FQNNGV. For the CDR3, the DNA is TGTGCCAGCAGCCCGTGGAGGGACTACCCCTCTGGGGCCAACGTCCTGACTTTC. It is translated as CASSPWRDYPSGANVLTF.

As concerns this clonotype: This may come from a read error, since a much larger clone is one base off. The chain uses TRBV5-1 and TRBJ2-2; 8 bases agree with TRBD2. Per the germline V gene, CDR1 is SGHRS and CDR2 is YFSETQ. The CDR3 spans 15 residues. V lost 4 bases and J lost 4; bases outside the gene matches: 6. CDR3 in amino acids: CASSAGLGGTGELFF. The DNA of the CDR3 is TGCGCCAGCAGCGCGGGACTAGGGGGCACCGGGGAGCTGTTTTTT. The full variable domain, in which reference TRBV5-1 and TRBJ2-2 provide the parts outside the CDR3, is KAGVTQTPRYLIKTRGQQVTLSCSPISGHRSVSWYQQTPGQGLQFLFEYFSETQRNKGNFPGRFSGRQFSNSRSEMNVSTLELGDSALYLCASSAGLGGTGELFFGEGSRLTVL.

In its sample, this clonotype was seen a few times. The J gene is TRBJ2-5, the V gene TRBV6-2 or TRBV6-3; TRBD2 matches 15 bases. Trimming took 6 bases from V and 5 from J; bases not matched to a gene: 4. The CDR3 length is 15 residues. Germline CDR1 is MNHEY and CDR2 is SVGEGT. CDR3 nucleotide sequence: TGTGCCAGCAGATGGACTAGCGGGAGGGCGGAGACCCAGTACTTC. Protein: CASRWTSGRAETQYF.

The chain links TRBV14 to TRBJ2-1; D ambiguous. This CDR3 spans 15 amino acids. Germline assignment: CDR1 SGHDN and CDR2 FVKESK. V gave up 4 bases and J gave up 6 bases, with 16 bases separating them. The CDR3 DNA follows: TGTGCCAGCAGCCCCCAAAAAGCTCTACGCAATGAGCAGTTCTTC. Translating it yields CASSPQKALRNEQFF.

The chain uses TRBV21-1 and TRBJ1-1; the table assigns TRBD1, which was not confirmed against the DNA. TRBV21-1 is assigned pseudogene status. The CDR3 consists of 11 residues. The CDR3 region has the DNA TGTGCCAGCAGCATGGGGGAGTTGGCTTTCTTT. It specifies CASSMGELAFF.

A remark on this clonotype: The junction departs from the called germline gene at one end, perhaps through a read error. The chain is built from TRBV7-1 and TRBJ2-3; 8 nucleotides match TRBD2. TRBV7-1 counts as an open reading frame of uncertain function. The CDR3 contains 18 residues. CDR3 residues: CACSQRPGGVMSTDTQYF. In DNA form, the CDR3 reads TGTGCCTGCAGCCAGCGGCCGGGGGGGGTTATGAGCACAGATACGCAGTATTTT.

This chain connects TRBV2 to TRBJ2-5; D may be TRBD1 (6 bases). Per germline, CDR1 SNHLY and CDR2 FYNNEI. CDR3 length equals 13 residues. Trimming cost V 6 bases and J 7 bases, with 15 bases left between them. The CDR3 sequence: CASSKDTGRTQYF. The CDR3 DNA is TGTGCCAGCAGCAAGGACACAGGGAGGACCCAGTACTTC.

This clonotype was seen only a few times. The J gene is TRBJ1-2, the V gene TRBV7-2; D uncertain. CDR3 length equals 15 residues. V dropped 1 base and J dropped 4 bases, with 13 bases sitting between them. CDR1 SGHTA and CDR2 FQGNSA come from the germline V gene. The CDR3 reads CASSLEVAASYGYTF. The CDR3 DNA follows: TGTGCCAGCAGCTTAGAGGTGGCAGCTAGCTATGGCTACACCTTC.

Many counts were recorded for this clonotype. The V gene is TRBV4-3, the J gene TRBJ2-1; TRBD2 might be the D (6 bases). The length of the CDR3 is 15 residues. Trimming pared 4 bases from V and 5 bases from J, leaving 15 bases between. From germline, CDR1 is LGHNA and CDR2 YSLEER. For the CDR3, the DNA is TGCGCCAGCAGCCTTTACGGGACTGTGGACAATGAGCAGTTCTTC. It yields the protein CASSLYGTVDNEQFF.